This paragraph reports one T cell receptor (beta chain). The source of the sample is a study of technical replicates of blood from a few donors. The V segment lost 5 bases and the J segment 10 bases; nucleotides outside the gene matches: 10. The CDR3 is made up of 14 amino acids. The germline V gene has CDR1 MNHEY and CDR2 SVGAGI. Data came from immunoSEQ multiplex PCR; TCRdb stores just in-frame clones and leaves some out. The sample lists tens of thousands of clones; about 92% were seen once. The specimen sequenced was T cells isolated from PBMCs. This receptor was taken from a human donor in good health. J is TRBJ2-1 and V is TRBV6-5, with 8 bases matching TRBD1. CDR3 residues: CASSTQGGRGEQFF. The CDR3 DNA follows: TGTGCCAGCAGTACACAGGGGGGACGCGGGGAGCAGTTCTTC.